This is a list of T cell receptor beta chains from one sample in a study of cytomegalovirus exposure and HLA in healthy donors. Profiled with immunoSEQ multiplex PCR; TCRdb holds only in-frame clones, not every one. The repertoire holds 90,000 or so clones, with roughly 74% as singletons. The sequencing input was PBMCs. These TCRs come from a young woman in good health and CMV-seropositive. Both conserved end residues are part of each CDR3. Each record gives: V gene, J gene, D gene, CDR3 protein. D genes are given only for firm matches.

>TRBV27|TRBJ2-3|-
CASSFLRQQNRDTQYF
>TRBV7-2|TRBJ2-7|TRBD2
CASSHRTSGNYEQYF
>TRBV7-2|TRBJ2-7|TRBD2
CASSIERGLYEQYF
>TRBV28|TRBJ2-3|-
CASSSTGRTDTQYF
>TRBV7-3|TRBJ2-2|TRBD1
CASSSGQGMGGELFF
>TRBV6-6|TRBJ2-3|-
CASKVERESTDTQYF
>TRBV19|TRBJ2-7|-
CASSIGRGAYEQYF
>TRBV6-5|TRBJ2-3|-
CASSATRFTDTQYF
>TRBV7-9|TRBJ2-7|TRBD2
CASSPRTSAYEQYF
>TRBV12-5|TRBJ2-5|-
CASGLGGQTQYF
>TRBV6-1|TRBJ2-2|TRBD1
CASEPGTGESGELFF
>TRBV4-1|TRBJ2-7|-
CASSSPQGRPQEQYF
>TRBV7-9|TRBJ2-7|-
CASSLAEPSRYF
>TRBV6-1|TRBJ2-7|TRBD1
CASSSLPGQNYEQYF
>TRBV7-2|TRBJ1-2|TRBD1
CASSPTGADGYTF
>TRBV28|TRBJ2-1|TRBD2
CASIISTSSTSEQFF
>TRBV4-2|TRBJ2-4|TRBD1
CASSPGQDLAKNIQYF
>TRBV5-1|TRBJ2-7|-
CASSWDKSYEQYF
>TRBV5-1|TRBJ1-2|-
CASSLRQGWNYGYTF
>TRBV30|TRBJ2-2|TRBD2
CASWTSGRLGELFF
>TRBV25-1|TRBJ2-7|-
CASRPRESRLYEQYF
>TRBV27|TRBJ2-5|TRBD2
CASTRAGQETQYF
>TRBV6-6|TRBJ2-7|-
CASSYSEGWEQYF
>TRBV7-8|TRBJ1-1|TRBD1
CASSRDRNTEAFF
>TRBV6-6|TRBJ1-6|-
CASSYGRALDNSPLHF
>TRBV6-4|TRBJ2-7|TRBD1
CASSDTDRGEQYF
>TRBV6-4|TRBJ2-2|TRBD2
CASSDAGTSNTGELFF
>TRBV5-4|TRBJ1-4|-
CASSAQGPGYEKLFF
>TRBV27|TRBJ2-1|TRBD2
CASRRASGAYNEQFF